The 30 T cell receptor beta chains below come from one sample, sequenced in a study of CD8 T cells in ankylosing spondylitis. TCRdb re-called the 5' RACE reads with MiXCR, one entry per CDR3 protein. In the table there are some 200,000 distinct CDR3 sequences, roughly 13% of which are singletons. Sequenced material: blood, either unsorted or a sorted T cell fraction (not recorded which). The receptor source for this set is a male donor with ankylosing spondylitis or in good health (not recorded which).

This clonotype was detected only a few times. CDR3 nucleotides: TGTGCCAGCTCGCGGACTGTAGACACTGAAGCTTTCTTT. It encodes CASSRTVDTEAFF. The chain is built from TRBV3-1 and TRBJ1-1, with D unclear. The CDR3 extends over 13 amino acids. Germline V gene sequence: CDR1 LGHDT, CDR2 YNNKEL (reference sequence). Deletions cut 8 bases from V and 3 bases from J, with 13 bases between. Drawing the rest from reference TRBV3-1 and TRBJ1-1, the complete variable domain is DTAVSQTPKYLVTQMGNDKSIKCEQNLGHDTMYWYKQDSKKFLKIMFSYNNKELIINETVPNRFSPKSPDKAHLNLHINSLELGDSAVYFCASSRTVDTEAFFGQGTRLTVV.

This clonotype was counted between two and nine times. V and J are TRBV11-3 and TRBJ2-3, with 9 bases matching TRBD1. The J segment lost 13 bases and the V segment lost 5 bases, leaving 7 bases of the junction unmatched. Looked up from germline, CDR1 is SGHNT and CDR2 is YENEEA. The CDR3 is 12 amino acids. The CDR3 DNA reads as TGTGCCAGCAGCGCTCCCGGGACAGGGAAGTATTTT. Residues: CASSAPGTGKYF.

The genes are TRBV29-1 and TRBJ2-7, with D tentatively TRBD1 (6 bases). Per germline, CDR1 SQVTM and CDR2 ANQGSEA. V lost 5 bases to trimming and J lost 2 bases, with 19 bases between them. CDR3 length: 15 residues. This CDR3 reads CSVSVAKDRAYEQYF. CDR3 in DNA: TGCAGCGTTAGTGTAGCGAAGGACAGAGCCTACGAGCAGTACTTC.

This clonotype was seen more than once but under ten times. The rearrangement uses TRBV27 and TRBJ2-7; D ambiguous. CDR1 is MNHEY and CDR2 is SMNVEV in the germline V gene (reference sequence). Trimming pared 5 bases from V and 1 base from J, leaving 3 bases between. This CDR3 spans 11 amino acids. The CDR3 loop reads CASSQSYEQYF. In DNA, the CDR3 is TGTGCCAGCAGTCAATCCTACGAGCAGTACTTC.

The chain employs TRBV11-1 and TRBJ2-2, with D perhaps matching TRBD1 (6 bases). Trimming cost V 4 bases and J 4 bases, with 25 bases left between them. Looked up from germline, CDR1 is SGHAT and CDR2 is FQDESV (reference sequence). The CDR3 length is 19 residues. This CDR3 is CASSSPNRPGAEGTGELFF. The CDR3 DNA reads as TGTGCCAGCAGCTCCCCCAACCGCCCAGGGGCTGAGGGCACCGGGGAGCTGTTTTTT.

V usage is TRBV29-1 and J usage is TRBJ1-2, with TRBD1 identical over 9 bases. The ends lost 4 bases at V and 0 bases at J; junction bases unmatched: 6. The germline gives CDR1 SQVTM, CDR2 ANQGSEA. CDR3 length: 15 residues. The CDR3 here is CSVADRGLTNYGYTF. CDR3 coding DNA: TGCAGCGTTGCGGACAGGGGTTTGACTAACTATGGCTACACCTTC.

This clonotype was seen a handful of times. This chain connects TRBV6-5 to TRBJ1-1; the match to TRBD1 covers 8 bases. CDR1 is MNHEY and CDR2 is SVGAGI in the germline V gene. With 3 bases clipped from V and 7 bases from J, the junction kept 7 bases outside the gene matches. The CDR3 spans 14 residues. The CDR3 reads CASSYSTGGSEAFF. In nucleotides, the CDR3 is TGTGCCAGCAGTTATTCAACAGGGGGAAGTGAAGCTTTCTTT.

This clonotype has just a few counts. The rearrangement joins TRBV15 to TRBJ1-3, with TRBD1 as a possible D gene (5 bases). Trimming removed 1 base at V and 2 bases at J, with 6 bases between. This CDR3 contains 14 residues. Germline V gene data show CDR1 as LNHNV and CDR2 as YYDKDF (reference sequence). CDR3 coding DNA: TGTGCCACCAGCAGAGGCAGGGCTGGAAACACCATATATTTT. It yields the protein CATSRGRAGNTIYF.

This chain uses TRBV4-2 with TRBJ2-1; the match to TRBD2 covers 13 bases. CDR3 length equals 19 residues. Germline CDR1 and CDR2: LGHNA and YNFKEQ. With V trimmed by 4 bases and J by 2 bases, 11 bases remained unmatched. The CDR3 sequence is CASSPGLAGFLTPYNEQFF. The CDR3 DNA follows: TGTGCCAGCAGCCCGGGACTAGCGGGATTCCTCACCCCCTACAATGAGCAGTTCTTC.

This clonotype has ten or more counts. The genes are TRBV7-8 and TRBJ2-3; no clear D gene. The CDR3 runs 13 residues. The germline V gene has CDR1 SGHVS and CDR2 FQNEAQ. The germline V and J ends were trimmed by 0 bases and 6 bases, with 7 bases remaining between them. The CDR3 sequence is CASSLASMDTQYF. CDR3 in DNA: TGTGCCAGCAGCTTAGCGAGTATGGATACGCAGTATTTT. The whole variable domain, filled in from reference TRBV7-8 and TRBJ2-3, reads GAGVSQSPRYKVAKRGQDVALRCDPISGHVSLFWYQQALGQGPEFLTYFQNEAQLDKSGLPSDRFFAERPEGSVSTLKIQRTQQEDSAVYLCASSLASMDTQYFGPGTRLTVL.

The rearrangement uses TRBV7-9 and TRBJ1-1; TRBD1 is a possible D gene (5 bases). The V and J ends lost 3 bases and 0 bases respectively, with 11 bases between them. The CDR3 consists of 15 residues. Germline V gives CDR1 SEHNR, CDR2 FQNEAQ (reference sequence). The CDR3 nucleotides read TGTGCCAGCAGCTTTATGGAGGGGATGAACACTGAAGCTTTCTTT. Protein: CASSFMEGMNTEAFF.

This sequence joins TRBV3-1 and TRBJ2-2; D might be TRBD1 (6 bases). Germline CDR1 reads LGHDT; CDR2 reads YNNKEL (reference sequence). V gave up 3 bases and J gave up 6 bases, with 11 bases separating them. The CDR3 is 14 residues long. In DNA, the CDR3 is TGTGCCAGCAGCCACCCCGGGACATCCGGGGAGCTGTTTTTT. Protein: CASSHPGTSGELFF.

The rearrangement links TRBV27 to TRBJ2-2; 9 nucleotides align to TRBD2. J was trimmed by 4 bases and V by 6 bases; bases with no gene match: 6. The CDR3 covers 15 residues. Germline V gives CDR1 MNHEY, CDR2 SMNVEV (reference sequence). The chain's CDR3 is CASRVAGGSTGELFF. The CDR3 DNA sequence: TGTGCCAGCAGGGTGGCGGGAGGGAGCACCGGGGAGCTGTTTTTT.

There are a few counts of this clonotype. The chain carries TRBV27 and TRBJ1-3; possibly TRBD1 for D (5 bases). The V end lost 4 bases, the J end lost 0 bases, and 13 bases lay between the germline ends. The germline V gene has CDR1 MNHEY and CDR2 SMNVEV (reference sequence). The CDR3 covers 16 residues. The CDR3 region has the DNA TGTGCCAGCAGTTACCCGGGACTCCTCTCTGGAAACACCATATATTTT. This translates into CASSYPGLLSGNTIYF.

The V call is TRBV7-9, the J call TRBJ2-2; perhaps D is TRBD1 or TRBD2 (5 bases each). Trimming removed 0 bases from V and 0 bases from J, with 8 bases in between. The CDR3 has 16 amino acids. Germline V gene data show CDR1 as SEHNR and CDR2 as FQNEAQ (reference sequence). Written as DNA, the CDR3 is TGTGCCAGCAGCTTAGCAGGGACCACGAACACCGGGGAGCTGTTTTTT. Protein product: CASSLAGTTNTGELFF.

The chain has TRBV12-5 and TRBJ1-6; D not certain. Looked up from germline, CDR1 is LGHNT and CDR2 is FRNRAP. The CDR3 contains 15 residues. Deletions cut 5 bases from V and 2 bases from J, with 10 bases between. The CDR3 sequence is CASGMDGTYNSPLHF. In nucleotides, the CDR3 is TGTGCTAGTGGTATGGACGGGACCTATAATTCACCCCTCCACTTT.

This clonotype was seen a handful of times. CDR3 DNA sequence: TGTGCCAGCAGCTTAGAGGGCGTCGGCGGCTACACCTTC. This codes for CASSLEGVGGYTF. This chain connects TRBV11-2 to TRBJ1-2; D call uncertain. CDR3 length: 13 amino acids. Deletions cut 0 bases from V and 8 bases from J, with 10 bases between. CDR1 is SGHAT and CDR2 is FQNNGV in the germline V gene. Drawing the rest from reference TRBV11-2 and TRBJ1-2, the complete variable domain is EAGVAQSPRYKIIEKRQSVAFWCNPISGHATLYWYQQILGQGPKLLIQFQNNGVVDDSQLPKDRFSAERLKGVDSTLKIQPAKLEDSAVYLCASSLEGVGGYTFGSGTRLTVV.

This rearrangement joins TRBV7-9 to TRBJ2-1; 8 nucleotides agree with TRBD2. Germline V gene sequence: CDR1 SEHNR, CDR2 FQNEAQ (reference sequence). Trimming took 3 bases from V and 4 from J; bases not matched to a gene: 8. CDR3 length: 16 residues. CDR3: CASSLHGSGGYNEQFF. In DNA form, the CDR3 reads TGTGCCAGCAGCTTGCACGGGTCGGGAGGGTACAATGAGCAGTTCTTC.

This sequence joins TRBV27 and TRBJ1-2, with D perhaps TRBD1 (5 bases). V was trimmed by 2 bases and J by 5 bases, leaving 12 bases between them. The CDR3 is 14 residues long. Germline CDR1 reads MNHEY; CDR2 reads SMNVEV (reference sequence). In DNA, the CDR3 is TGTGCCAGCAGTTTAATGGCGGGACCTTATGGCTACACCTTC. Its protein is CASSLMAGPYGYTF.

The rearrangement joins TRBV2 to TRBJ2-7, with 12 bases fitting TRBD2. V lost 4 bases and J lost 2; bases outside the gene matches: 3. This CDR3 region has 15 residues. Germline CDR1 reads SNHLY; CDR2 reads FYNNEI. In DNA form, the CDR3 reads TGTGCCAGCAGTGGCCTAGCGGGAGGGACCTACGAGCAGTACTTC. Protein sequence: CASSGLAGGTYEQYF.

Written as DNA, the CDR3 is TGTGCCAGCAGCGCCCTCGGGACAGGGGGCTTATTGGGCAATGAGCAGTTCTTC. Translating it yields CASSALGTGGLLGNEQFF. V is TRBV11-2 and J is TRBJ2-1, with 12 bases fitting TRBD1. Germline V lookup: CDR1 SGHAT, CDR2 FQNNGV. V was clipped by 5 bases and J by 6 bases; unmatched bases: 14. CDR3 length: 18 amino acids.

The chain recombines TRBV5-6 with TRBJ2-2, with TRBD1 matching over 9 bases. The junction had 4 bases not matched to a gene; V was cut back by 2 bases and J by 5 bases. This CDR3 contains 15 residues. Per the germline V gene, CDR1 is SGHDT and CDR2 is YYEEEE. CDR3 residues: CASSFGTGRTGELFF. The CDR3 nucleotides are TGTGCCAGCAGCTTCGGGACAGGGAGGACCGGGGAGCTGTTTTTT.

This clonotype was observed many times. V usage is TRBV5-5 and J usage is TRBJ2-1; D is perhaps TRBD2 (5 bases). Trimming pared 0 bases from V and 0 bases from J, leaving 7 bases between. The CDR3 length is 15 residues. Per the germline V gene, CDR1 is SGHKS and CDR2 is YYEKEE (reference sequence). The CDR3 DNA is TGTGCCAGCAGCTTGGTAGCGTTCTCCTACAATGAGCAGTTCTTC. It codes for CASSLVAFSYNEQFF.

This clonotype was detected only a few times. This sequence joins TRBV29-1 and TRBJ1-1, with D maybe TRBD1 (5 bases). The CDR3 extends over 14 amino acids. From germline, CDR1 is SQVTM and CDR2 ANQGSEA. Between the trimmed V and J ends, which lost 3 bases and 3 bases, there was a span of 14 bases. The CDR3 region has the DNA TGCAGCGTTGACATCGGAGGGGACCACACTGAAGCTTTCTTT. Its protein is CSVDIGGDHTEAFF.

The CDR3, as DNA: TGTGCCAGCAGTGGATCCCTAAGCTCCTACAATGAGCAGTTCTTC. As protein: CASSGSLSSYNEQFF. The V gene is TRBV25-1, the J gene TRBJ2-1; D unresolved. CDR1 is MGHDK and CDR2 is SYGVNS in the germline V gene. The CDR3 length is 15 residues. The V gene lost 4 bases and the J gene lost 0 bases, with 10 bases spanning the gap.

The sample holds a few counts of this clonotype. The J gene is TRBJ2-7, the V gene TRBV27, with D maybe TRBD1 (5 bases). CDR1 is MNHEY and CDR2 is SMNVEV in the germline V gene (reference sequence). Trimming cost V 0 bases and J 6 bases, with 12 bases left between them. CDR3 length equals 14 residues. The CDR3 here is CASSLSVQGSEQYF. The CDR3 coding sequence is TGTGCCAGCAGTTTATCGGTGCAGGGTAGCGAGCAGTACTTC.

Only a few counts were recorded for this clonotype. V usage is TRBV12-3 or TRBV12-4 and J usage is TRBJ2-3, with D perhaps TRBD1 or TRBD2 (5 bases each). The V and J ends lost 3 bases and 0 bases respectively, with 13 bases between them. This CDR3 is 16 amino acids long. CDR3 residues: CASSFPGLYSTDTQYF. The CDR3, as DNA: TGTGCCAGCAGTTTCCCGGGGCTGTATAGCACAGATACGCAGTATTTT.

This clonotype was recorded at least ten times. The chain recombines TRBV12-3 or TRBV12-4 with TRBJ2-7; TRBD1 agrees at 9 bases. V lost 5 bases to trimming and J lost 6 bases; unmatched junction nucleotides: 8. The CDR3 has 14 amino acids. The CDR3, as DNA: TGTGCCAGCAGTCTCGGGACAGGGCTCCCCGAGCAGTACTTC. It codes for CASSLGTGLPEQYF.

The genes are TRBV12-3 or TRBV12-4 and TRBJ2-5; a weak D match, TRBD1 (6 bases). V lost 5 bases and J lost 5, with 24 bases in between. The CDR3 length is 17 residues. The CDR3 DNA sequence: TGTGCCAGCAGTCCTAATCGCTCAGGCAGGGGCCAGGAGACCCAGTACTTC. Its translation is CASSPNRSGRGQETQYF.

This clonotype was seen a handful of times. The chain joins TRBV20-1 to TRBJ1-2, with 7 bases identical to TRBD1. The CDR3 has 14 residues. CDR1 and CDR2 from the germline V gene are DFQATT and SNEGSKA (reference sequence). V was clipped by 6 bases and J by 3 bases; unmatched bases: 10. CDR3: CSALDRERDYGYTF. DNA for the CDR3: TGCAGTGCCCTAGACAGGGAGAGGGACTATGGCTACACCTTC.